A selection of T cell receptor beta chains follows, all from one sample in a study of cytomegalovirus exposure and HLA in healthy donors. The repertoire was sequenced with immunoSEQ multiplex PCR; TCRdb's copy has only in-frame clones and lacks some. The profile covers 150,000 or so clones, with 70% to 90% appearing a single time and roughly 8.8% taken by the ten largest. Sequenced material: PBMCs. Source of these receptors: a man between 18 and 29 years old in good health and CMV-seropositive. The CDR3 runs from the conserved cysteine through the conserved F or W. The D gene is left open where the match is weak. Clone size is stated in some rows and not others, as once, few, many or a class when expanded.

J gene | V gene | D gene | clone size | CDR3 DNA | CDR3 protein
TRBJ2-5 | TRBV5-1 | TRBD1 | . | TGCGCCAGCAGCCGGGGACAGCAAGAGACCCAGTACTTC | CASSRGQQETQYF
TRBJ1-1 | TRBV2 | . | . | TGTGCCAGCATCGAGCGGGAGAACACTGAAGCTTTCTTT | CASIERENTEAFF
TRBJ1-4 | TRBV7-9 | . | . | TGTGCCAGCGGACAGACAGTCGATGAAAAACTGTTTTTT | CASGQTVDEKLFF
TRBJ1-5 | TRBV7-9 | TRBD1 | . | TGTGCCAGCAGCTTAGACAGGGGGGATCAGCCCCAGCATTTT | CASSLDRGDQPQHF
TRBJ2-1 | TRBV5-1 | . | . | TGCGCCAGCAGCTTGGCCATCACGGGGGTAGGCATTCATGAGCAGTTCTTC | CASSLAITGVGIHEQFF
TRBJ2-7 | TRBV12-5 | . | . | TGTGCTAGTGGTTTTCCAACAGGGTTCGAGCAGTACTTC | CASGFPTGFEQYF
TRBJ2-2 | TRBV30 | . | . | TGTGCCTGGAATAGGGGCTCGACCGGGGAGCTGTTTTTT | CAWNRGSTGELFF
TRBJ1-2 | TRBV19 | . | . | TGTGCCAGTAGTAGTCAGGATAACTATGGCTACACCTTC | CASSSQDNYGYTF
TRBJ1-1 | TRBV6-5 | TRBD1 | . | TGTGCCAGCAGTTACTGGGGACAGCTGAACACTGAAGCTTTCTTT | CASSYWGQLNTEAFF
TRBJ2-4 | TRBV27 | TRBD2 | . | TGTGCCAGCAGTTTAGGACTAGCGGGGTTACAAAACATTCAGTACTTC | CASSLGLAGLQNIQYF
TRBJ1-6 | TRBV6-5 | TRBD1 | . | TGTGCCAGCAGTCTTAGCGGGACAGTATCCTCACCCCTCCACTTT | CASSLSGTVSSPLHF
TRBJ2-1 | TRBV7-9 | . | . | TGTGCCAGCAGCTTGATTTGGTTCTCCGGGAATGAGCAGTTCTTC | CASSLIWFSGNEQFF
TRBJ2-5 | TRBV15 | . | . | TGTGCCACCAGCATACGGGGACACCGACACCAAGAGACCCAGTACTTC | CATSIRGHRHQETQYF
TRBJ2-3 | TRBV29-1 | . | . | TGCAGCGTTGGACTGATCACAGATACGCAGTATTTT | CSVGLITDTQYF
TRBJ1-1 | TRBV5-1 | TRBD1 | . | TGCGCCAGCAACACAGACAGGGGGTTTTCTGAAGCTTTCTTT | CASNTDRGFSEAFF
TRBJ2-7 | TRBV5-1 | TRBD2 | . | TGCGCCAGCAGCCGCGGGACTAGCGGGGCCTACCAACCTACCTACGAGCAGTACTTC | CASSRGTSGAYQPTYEQYF
TRBJ2-2 | TRBV5-5 | . | . | TGTGCCAGCAGCTTTTCCCCAAACACCGGGGAGCTGTTTTTT | CASSFSPNTGELFF
TRBJ1-1 | TRBV5-1 | . | . | TGCGCCAGCAGCTTGGCCGGGCAGGGCTGGACTGAAGCTTTCTTT | CASSLAGQGWTEAFF
TRBJ2-1 | TRBV5-1 | . | . | TGCGCCGGAGGGGGCGATGAGCAGTTCTTC | CAGGGDEQFF
TRBJ1-3 | TRBV6-1 | . | few | TGTGCCAGCAGAACGAGCTCTGGAAACACCATATATTTT | CASRTSSGNTIYF
TRBJ2-1 | TRBV7-5 | . | . | TGTGCCAGAAGCTTCCAGTGTAGCGGGGATCCCGACAATGAGCAGTTCTTC | CARSFQCSGDPDNEQFF
TRBJ2-7 | TRBV6-1 | TRBD1 | . | TGTGCCAGCAGTGAGGGGGGACAGGGAGTTCCCTACGAGCAGTACTTC | CASSEGGQGVPYEQYF
TRBJ1-5 | TRBV27 | . | . | TGTGCCAGCAGCCGGACACCTAGCAATCAGCCCCAGCATTTT | CASSRTPSNQPQHF
TRBJ2-1 | TRBV6-6 | . | . | TGTGCCAGCAGTTCTGTAGGGGTCGGCAATGAGCAGTTCTTC | CASSSVGVGNEQFF
TRBJ1-6 | TRBV7-9 | TRBD1 | . | TGTGCCAGCAGCGTTATGGGACAGGGCACCCTCCACTTT | CASSVMGQGTLHF
TRBJ2-3 | TRBV4-1 | TRBD2 | . | TGCGCCAGCAGCCAAGCCGGACTAGCGCGGTTGGATACGCAGTATTTT | CASSQAGLARLDTQYF
TRBJ1-1 | TRBV6-5 | . | . | TGTGCCAGCCTACGAAACGAGGGGGCTGAAGCTTTCTTT | CASLRNEGAEAFF
TRBJ1-6 | TRBV18 | . | . | TGTGCCAGCTCACCAGAACGGAATTCACCCCTCCACTTT | CASSPERNSPLHF
TRBJ2-2 | TRBV10-3 | . | . | TGTGCCATGGCCCAGACACCGGCCGGGGAGCTGTTTTTT | CAMAQTPAGELFF
TRBJ2-3 | TRBV12-2 | . | . | TGTGCAAGTCGCCGACAGGGTAATGGCACAGATACGCAGTATTTT | CASRRQGNGTDTQYF
TRBJ2-1 | TRBV2 | . | . | TGTGCCAGCAGTGAAGCGCTTCTGGCGGGTATTAACAATGAGCAGTTCTTC | CASSEALLAGINNEQFF
TRBJ2-1 | TRBV13 | . | . | TGTGCCAGCAGCTTCTTAGCGGCCAATAATGAGCAGTTCTTC | CASSFLAANNEQFF
TRBJ2-7 | TRBV5-6 | . | . | TGTGCCAGCAGCTTGGCAGGCCAAACCTACGAGCAGTACTTC | CASSLAGQTYEQYF
TRBJ2-3 | TRBV5-4 | TRBD2 | once | TGTGCCAGCAGCTTTGGCGGGGGGCTGAGGGATACGCAGTATTTT | CASSFGGGLRDTQYF
TRBJ2-4 | TRBV7-9 | TRBD1 | . | TGTGCCAGCAGTTCGCCGGGACAGGACTCCAAAAACATTCAGTACTTC | CASSSPGQDSKNIQYF
TRBJ1-2 | TRBV11-2 | TRBD1 | . | TGTGCCAGCAGCACAACTACAGGGGGCTATGGCTACACCTTC | CASSTTTGGYGYTF
TRBJ2-2 | TRBV10-2 | TRBD1 | . | TGCGCCAGCACCAGGACAGGGGCAGGCTCCGGGGAGCTGTTTTTT | CASTRTGAGSGELFF
TRBJ1-5 | TRBV11-2 | . | . | TGTGCCAGCAGCGCCGGGGGCAATCAGCCCCAGCATTTT | CASSAGGNQPQHF
TRBJ2-1 | TRBV6-1 | TRBD2 | . | TGTGCCAGCAGTGGACCCCTAGCGGGGGCCTATGAGCAGTTCTTC | CASSGPLAGAYEQFF
TRBJ2-5 | TRBV5-4 | TRBD1 | . | TGTGCCAGCACCAAGGGACAGTTCCAAGAGACTCAGTACTTC | CASTKGQFQETQYF
TRBJ1-6 | TRBV30 | TRBD1 | . | TGTGCCTGGATAGGGGACAGGGGGAATTCACCCCTCCACTTT | CAWIGDRGNSPLHF
TRBJ2-5 | TRBV6-1 | . | . | TGTGCCAGCAGTGAAAGCAGGGAGACCCAGTACTTC | CASSESRETQYF
TRBJ1-5 | TRBV6-5 | . | few | TGTGCCAGCAGAAACCGGTACAATCAGCCCCAGCATTTT | CASRNRYNQPQHF
TRBJ1-2 | TRBV9 | . | . | TGTGCCAGCAGCGTAGTGGAGAGGGCTAACTATGGCTACACCTTC | CASSVVERANYGYTF
TRBJ1-3 | TRBV4-1 | TRBD1 | . | TGCGCCAGCAGCCAAGATGGGGGACAGGTCACCTCCGGAAACACCATATATTTT | CASSQDGGQVTSGNTIYF
TRBJ2-5 | TRBV18 | TRBD2 | . | TGTGCCAGCCCCGACCGGTTTAGGGCGGGGGGGCAAGAGACCCAGTACTTC | CASPDRFRAGGQETQYF
TRBJ2-4 | TRBV29-1 | TRBD2 | . | TGCAGCGCACTAGCGGGGGTGTTAAACATTCAGTACTTC | CSALAGVLNIQYF
TRBJ1-2 | TRBV7-8 | TRBD1 | . | TGTGCCAGCAGCTCTCTAGGGACAGGGGCTTATGGCTACACCTTC | CASSSLGTGAYGYTF
TRBJ2-1 | TRBV10-2 | TRBD2 | . | TGCGCCAGCACCAGGAGCGGGGGGGAATACAATGAGCAGTTCTTC | CASTRSGGEYNEQFF
TRBJ2-5 | TRBV19 | . | . | TGTGCCAGTAGTTGGCCAGGGCGGTGGGAGACCCAGTACTTC | CASSWPGRWETQYF
TRBJ1-1 | TRBV7-2 | . | . | TGTGCCAGCGATAGGGGTGGCACTGAAGCTTTCTTT | CASDRGGTEAFF
TRBJ1-2 | TRBV5-1 | . | . | TGCGCCAGCAGCTTGGGTCAGGGGAACCCCGATGGCTACACCTTC | CASSLGQGNPDGYTF
TRBJ1-1 | TRBV25-1 | . | . | TGTGCCAGCAGTGAACTGTCAGGGGTACCAGCCACTGAAGCTTTCTTT | CASSELSGVPATEAFF
TRBJ2-3 | TRBV10-3 | . | . | TGTGCCATCAGTGCCCAACCGGGCACAGATACGCAGTATTTT | CAISAQPGTDTQYF
TRBJ2-1 | TRBV15 | TRBD1 | once | TGTGCCACCAGCACAACAGGGGTCTTGACGTACAATGAGCAGTTCTTC | CATSTTGVLTYNEQFF